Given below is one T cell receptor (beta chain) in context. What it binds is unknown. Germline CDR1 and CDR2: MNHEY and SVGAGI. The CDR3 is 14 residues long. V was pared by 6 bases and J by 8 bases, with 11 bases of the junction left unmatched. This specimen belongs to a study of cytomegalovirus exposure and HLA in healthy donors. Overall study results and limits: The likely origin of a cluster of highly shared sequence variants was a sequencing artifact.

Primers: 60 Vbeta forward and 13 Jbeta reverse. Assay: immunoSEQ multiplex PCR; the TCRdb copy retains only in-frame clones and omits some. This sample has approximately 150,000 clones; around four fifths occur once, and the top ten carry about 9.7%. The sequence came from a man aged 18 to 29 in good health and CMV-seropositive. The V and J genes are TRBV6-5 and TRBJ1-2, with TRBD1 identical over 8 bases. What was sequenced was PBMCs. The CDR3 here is CASRPATGEGGYTF. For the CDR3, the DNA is TGTGCCAGCAGACCCGCGACAGGGGAAGGAGGCTACACCTTC.